Here is one TCR beta chain with its context. Its antigen remains unidentified. The CDR3 is 15 residues long. The ends lost 3 bases at V and 0 bases at J; junction bases unmatched: 5. Germline V gives CDR1 SGHNT, CDR2 YYREEE (reference sequence). The entry originates in a study of T cell responses to AZD1222 COVID-19 vaccine. Study findings and constraints: Most donors were white British and more were female, and clonal diversity was possibly underestimated.

Profiled with immunoSEQ multiplex PCR; TCRdb holds only in-frame clones, not every one. The data contain 150,000 to 200,000 clones, approximately 90% of them singletons. Sequences were derived from peripheral blood, sampled on day 0 of AZD1222 vaccination. This chain links TRBV5-4 with TRBJ1-1; 7 positions match TRBD1. This sequence was found in an adult in good health. CDR3 nucleotides: TGTGCCAGCAGCTCGTTAGGGGGCGTGAACACTGAAGCTTTCTTT. It translates to CASSSLGGVNTEAFF.